These 22 T cell receptor beta chains share one sample of origin, sequenced in a study of identifying expanded T cells in peripheral blood. The protocol was immunoSEQ multiplex PCR, while the TCRdb copy is restricted to in-frame clones and leaves out a portion. The table lists approximately 86,000 clones, approximately 84% of them singletons, with roughly 4.1% in the top ten. Sequences were obtained from blood. These receptors came from a person between 18 and 70 years old in good health.

V gene TRBV11-2 combines with J gene TRBJ2-3; the match to TRBD1 covers 11 bases. CDR3 size: 16 residues. V trimming: 4 bases; J trimming: 4 bases; junction bases outside the gene matches: 7. Germline values: CDR1 SGHAT, CDR2 FQNNGV. The CDR3 reads CASSYPGQGVADTQYF. The CDR3 nucleotides are TGTGCCAGCAGCTACCCGGGACAGGGGGTGGCAGATACGCAGTATTTT. Full variable domain (outside the CDR3, taken from reference TRBV11-2 and TRBJ2-3): EAGVAQSPRYKIIEKRQSVAFWCNPISGHATLYWYQQILGQGPKLLIQFQNNGVVDDSQLPKDRFSAERLKGVDSTLKIQPAKLEDSAVYLCASSYPGQGVADTQYFGPGTRLTVL.

The chain joins TRBV2 to TRBJ2-5, with 9 bases matching TRBD1. CDR1 is SNHLY and CDR2 is FYNNEI in the germline V gene. With 5 bases clipped from V and 1 base from J, the junction kept 14 bases outside the gene matches. This CDR3 spans 18 amino acids. CDR3 in amino acids: CASSPQGGTGSIQETQYF. CDR3 nucleotide sequence: TGTGCCAGCAGTCCCCAGGGAGGGACAGGGTCAATCCAAGAGACCCAGTACTTC.

This chain joins TRBV6-1 and TRBJ2-1, with D possibly TRBD2 on 5 matching bases. Germline V gene data show CDR1 as MNHNS and CDR2 as SASEGT. Trimming left V 7 bases short and J 6 bases short, with 19 bases between. This CDR3 spans 15 amino acids. The DNA for the CDR3 is TGTGCCAGCACTGGAGGACCTCAAGTAGGCAATGAGCAGTTCTTC. Its protein is CASTGGPQVGNEQFF.

V gene TRBV7-9 combines with J gene TRBJ1-1; a weak D match, TRBD1 (5 bases). The CDR3 extends over 15 amino acids. Trimming pared 2 bases from V and 2 bases from J, leaving 12 bases between. CDR1 and CDR2 (germline): SEHNR, FQNEAQ (reference sequence). The CDR3 region has the DNA TGTGCCAGCAGCTTAACCGGACACCCCAACACTGAAGCTTTCTTT. It specifies CASSLTGHPNTEAFF. Variable domain in full (rest from reference TRBV7-9 and TRBJ1-1): DTGVSQNPRHKITKRGQNVTFRCDPISEHNRLYWYRQTLGQGPEFLTYFQNEAQLEKSRLLSDRFSAERPKGSFSTLEIQRTEQGDSAMYLCASSLTGHPNTEAFFGQGTRLTVV.

The CDR3 is CASSQVMVLADNEQFF. The CDR3 coding sequence is TGCGCCAGCAGCCAAGTCATGGTACTAGCGGACAATGAGCAGTTCTTC. The chain has TRBV4-3 and TRBJ2-1, with 8 bases identical to TRBD2. J gave up 5 bases and V 1 base, and 7 bases lay outside the gene matches. Per the germline V gene, CDR1 is LGHNA and CDR2 is YSLEER. The CDR3 runs 16 residues.

The rearrangement uses TRBV6-5 and TRBJ2-1, with D uncertain. The CDR3 sequence is 12 residues long. The germline V gene encodes CDR1 MNHEY and CDR2 SVGAGI. The germline V and J ends were trimmed by 6 bases and 9 bases, with 12 bases remaining between them. CDR3 in DNA: TGTGCCAGCAGGTCGGATGTTCTTGAGCAGTTCTTC. Amino acid sequence: CASRSDVLEQFF.

The rearrangement uses TRBV4-3 and TRBJ1-2; unclear D gene. The ends were cut back, 4 bases at V and 0 bases at J, with 15 bases in the middle. The germline gives CDR1 LGHNA, CDR2 YSLEER. This CDR3 is built from 16 residues. The CDR3 DNA reads TGCGCCAGCAGCCGAGATCTGGTATCGGCTAACTATGGCTACACCTTC. This codes for CASSRDLVSANYGYTF.

The V gene is TRBV11-2, the J gene TRBJ2-2, with D hard to call. In germline, CDR1 is SGHAT, CDR2 FQNNGV. Trimming took off 5 bases at V and 6 bases at J, with 19 bases between the two ends. The CDR3 totals 16 residues. This CDR3 reads CASSAKDRLGSGELFF. DNA for the CDR3: TGTGCCAGCAGCGCCAAAGACCGATTGGGATCCGGGGAGCTGTTTTTT.

This chain links TRBV6-6 with TRBJ1-1; D unclear. The CDR3 spans 15 residues. The germline V gene encodes CDR1 MNHNY and CDR2 SVGAGI (reference sequence). Deletions cut 2 bases from V and 0 bases from J, with 10 bases between. Here the CDR3 DNA reads TGTGCCAGCAGTTACAGGGTCCTTATGAACACTGAAGCTTTCTTT. Encoded protein: CASSYRVLMNTEAFF.

The genes are TRBV7-9 and TRBJ2-1; no clear D. Looked up from germline, CDR1 is SEHNR and CDR2 is FQNEAQ (reference sequence). The CDR3 is 16 amino acids. Deletions cut 5 bases from V and 0 bases from J, with 14 bases between. The DNA for the CDR3 is TGTGCCAGCAGCCCTAGGGTAGCCAGCTCCTACAATGAGCAGTTCTTC. Translated, it gives CASSPRVASSYNEQFF.

In its sample, this clone was seen a few times. The chain employs TRBV6-1 and TRBJ2-7, with D perhaps given as TRBD1 or TRBD2 (5 bases each). Germline V CDR1 and CDR2: MNHNS, SASEGT. The CDR3 consists of 11 residues. V lost 7 bases to trimming and J lost 5 bases, with 9 bases between them. The CDR3 region is CASTGTHEQYF. As DNA, the CDR3 is TGTGCCAGCACAGGGACCCACGAGCAGTACTTC.

The J gene is TRBJ1-1, the V gene TRBV5-1; possible D gene TRBD1, 5 bases. V lost 1 base and J 4 bases, leaving 11 bases between the germline ends. From germline, CDR1 is SGHRS and CDR2 YFSETQ. The CDR3 extends over 14 amino acids. This chain's CDR3 is CASSLYGGGTEAFF. The CDR3 DNA follows: TGCGCCAGCAGCTTGTATGGGGGAGGCACTGAAGCTTTCTTT. Looking up the rest from reference TRBV5-1 and TRBJ1-1 gives the full variable domain: KAGVTQTPRYLIKTRGQQVTLSCSPISGHRSVSWYQQTPGQGLQFLFEYFSETQRNKGNFPGRFSGRQFSNSRSEMNVSTLELGDSALYLCASSLYGGGTEAFFGQGTRLTVV.

The V gene is TRBV5-1, the J gene TRBJ2-6; TRBD2 is a possible D gene (5 bases). This CDR3 has 19 amino acids. Germline-derived CDR1 and CDR2 are SGHRS and YFSETQ. Trimming removed 3 bases from V and 0 bases from J, with 19 bases in between. CDR3 amino acids: CASSSSSGGRISGANVLTF. CDR3 sequence (DNA): TGCGCCAGCAGCTCGTCGTCCGGAGGACGGATCTCTGGGGCCAACGTCCTGACTTTC.

The chain employs TRBV10-1 and TRBJ1-3; TRBD1 matches at 9 bases. Unmatched junction bases numbered 8, after V lost 7 bases and J lost 4 bases. Germline values: CDR1 WNHNN, CDR2 SYGVQD (reference sequence). There are 15 residues in the CDR3. The CDR3 DNA is TGCGCCAGCACCTCCGGGACAGGGACGGGAAACACCATATATTTT. Protein product: CASTSGTGTGNTIYF.

CDR3 nucleotide sequence: TGCGCCAGGCAGGGTTCGAGAAGACTTTTTACCTACGAGCAGTACTTC. Amino acid sequence: CARQGSRRLFTYEQYF. The V gene is TRBV23-1, the J gene TRBJ2-7, with a possible D match to TRBD1 (5 bases). TRBV23-1 is flagged as an ORF with uncertain function. V dropped 9 bases and J dropped 2 bases, with 23 bases sitting between them. The CDR3 has 16 amino acids.

The V and J genes are TRBV6-1 and TRBJ2-5; D gene unclear. V lost 9 bases and J lost 5, with 10 bases in between. The germline V gene encodes CDR1 MNHNS and CDR2 SASEGT. This CDR3 is built from 11 residues. DNA of the CDR3: TGTGCCAGTACATTTCTGGAGACCCAGTACTTC. As protein: CASTFLETQYF.

The chain joins TRBV7-2 to TRBJ1-2; D is undetermined. This CDR3 comprises 12 residues. CDR1 SGHTA and CDR2 FQGNSA come from the germline V gene. V dropped 4 bases and J dropped 8 bases, with 11 bases sitting between them. The DNA for the CDR3 is TGTGCCAGCAGCTCCAGGACTGTAGGCTACACCTTC. Protein product: CASSSRTVGYTF.

The CDR3 DNA reads TGTGCCTGGACTGGGGCCAACGTCCTGACTTTC. This translates into CAWTGANVLTF. The V gene is TRBV30, the J gene TRBJ2-6; D unclear. CDR3 length: 11 residues. From germline, CDR1 is GTSNPN and CDR2 SVGIG (reference sequence). Trimming stripped 4 bases from V and 2 bases from J, with 0 bases between.

This chain links TRBV4-3 with TRBJ1-2, with a tentative D call TRBD1 (5 bases). CDR1 and CDR2 (germline): LGHNA, YSLEER. This CDR3 has 14 amino acids. Trimming took off 5 bases at V and 7 bases at J, with 17 bases between the two ends. The CDR3 DNA reads TGCGCCAGCAGCACCGACAGAGCTCTGGGTGGCTACACCTTC. Its protein is CASSTDRALGGYTF.

The chain has TRBV7-2 and TRBJ2-1; D is undetermined. Germline loops: CDR1 SGHTA, CDR2 FQGNSA. Trimming removed 3 bases at V and 7 bases at J, with 4 bases between. This CDR3 is 11 amino acids long. CDR3 sequence reads: CASSLLNEQFF. As DNA, the CDR3 is TGTGCCAGCAGCTTGTTAAATGAGCAGTTCTTC.

V gene TRBV11-2 combines with J gene TRBJ1-1, with D maybe TRBD1 (6 bases). This CDR3 comprises 13 residues. V lost 8 bases, J lost 0 bases, and 10 bases lay in between. The germline CDR1 and CDR2 sequences are SGHAT and FQNNGV. The CDR3 DNA reads as TGTGCCAGCGGACAGAACATGAACACTGAAGCTTTCTTT. Encoded protein: CASGQNMNTEAFF.

This chain links TRBV6-1 with TRBJ2-1; tentative D call: TRBD1 (6 bases). Trimming took 3 bases from V and 7 from J, leaving 16 bases between them. CDR1 MNHNS and CDR2 SASEGT come from the germline V gene. This CDR3 contains 15 residues. The CDR3 loop is CASSDDRNRGNEQFF. DNA of the CDR3: TGTGCCAGCAGTGATGACAGGAATCGTGGGAATGAGCAGTTCTTC.